This TCR beta chain was profiled in a study of blood T cell repertoires in COVID-19. Looking at the study overall: Sites across the United States, Italy and Spain contributed samples from acute and convalescent COVID-19.

How the authors handled the data: Nucleated cell number was recorded as an estimate derived from reference gene primer amplification. TCRdb keeps only in-frame clones here, not all; method: immunoSEQ multiplex PCR. Clone size and V and J calls were adopted from that table, with D and trimming inferred from the DNA. This sample carries under 250,000 clones, around 86% of them seen once, and the ten largest clones take roughly an eighth. Trimming removed 5 bases from V and 6 bases from J, with 8 bases in between. This CDR3 has 11 residues. CDR1 and CDR2 from the germline V gene are DFQATT and SNEGSKA (reference sequence).

This clonotype was sampled from a man aged 80 or over with acute or convalescent COVID-19. Specimen: peripheral blood. This chain uses TRBV20-1 with TRBJ1-3; no clear D gene. CDR3: CSAFSKNTIYF. As DNA, the CDR3 is TGCAGTGCTTTTAGTAAAAACACCATATATTTT.